A single sample is the source of the 18 T cell receptor beta chains below, sequenced in a study of cytomegalovirus exposure and HLA in healthy donors. 60 Vbeta and 13 Jbeta primers were used in PCR. Libraries were prepared by immunoSEQ multiplex PCR; TCRdb keeps only in-frame clonotypes and omits some of them. In the table there are 200,000 to 250,000 clones, about 74% of which are singletons. Source material: PBMCs. These receptors came from a woman aged 30 to 39 in good health and CMV-seronegative.

This chain links TRBV4-1 with TRBJ1-2; perhaps TRBD1 as D (6 bases). The germline V gene encodes CDR1 MGHRA and CDR2 YSYEKL. Deletions cut 1 base from V and 0 bases from J, with 12 bases between. This CDR3 is built from 16 residues. CDR3 residues: CASSQVPGEANYGYTF. Written as DNA, the CDR3 is TGCGCCAGCAGCCAAGTTCCAGGGGAAGCTAACTATGGCTACACCTTC.

The CDR3 coding sequence is TGTGCCAGCAGGATAACCGGGACAGGGGGCTATGGCTACACCTTC. This gives the protein CASRITGTGGYGYTF. The chain uses TRBV5-6 and TRBJ1-2; 11 bases align to TRBD1. Germline CDR1 reads SGHDT; CDR2 reads YYEEEE. CDR3 length: 15 amino acids. V shed 5 bases, J shed 4 bases, and the junction held 7 bases outside the gene matches.

About this clone: A read error may account for a junction end that differs from germline. V is TRBV5-5 and J is TRBJ1-2; TRBD1 matches at 12 bases. The CDR3 totals 17 residues. Germline CDR1 is SGHKS and CDR2 is YYEKEE (reference sequence). The CDR3 spells CASSQDLGTGGAGGYTF. CDR3 in DNA: TGCGCCAGCAGCCAAGATCTTGGGACAGGGGGCGCAGGCGGCTACACCTTC.

This clone has more than one count but fewer than ten. The chain couples TRBV19 to TRBJ2-7, with TRBD1 matching 8 bases. The CDR3 runs to 14 residues. J was trimmed by 3 bases and V by 4 bases; bases with no gene match: 5. Looked up from germline, CDR1 is LNHDA and CDR2 is SQIVND (reference sequence). The CDR3 bases are TGTGCCAGTAGTACTGGACAGGGCTTCTACGAGCAGTACTTC. This sequence encodes CASSTGQGFYEQYF.

This clone was recorded only once. The chain joins TRBV30 to TRBJ2-3, with 12 nucleotides matching TRBD2. V trimming: 7 bases; J trimming: 5 bases; junction bases outside the gene matches: 4. The length of the CDR3 is 13 residues. Germline V CDR1 and CDR2: GTSNPN, SVGIG (reference sequence). The DNA for the CDR3 is TGTGCCTCTAGCGGGGGGGCGGAAGATACGCAGTATTTT. Translating gives CASSGGAEDTQYF.

With regard to this clone: A read error may account for a junction end that differs from germline. The rearrangement joins TRBV5-1 to TRBJ2-2, with 9 bases matching TRBD1. The CDR3 sequence is 15 residues long. Per the germline V gene, CDR1 is SGHRS and CDR2 is YFSETQ. The CDR3 loop reads CASTRDRANTGELFF. CDR3 sequence (DNA): TGTGCCAGCACCCGGGACAGGGCGAACACCGGGGAGCTGTTTTTT.

There are a few counts of this clone. DNA of the CDR3: TGTGCCAGCACCGCGGACAGGGTAGGCAATCAGCCCCAGCATTTT. Protein: CASTADRVGNQPQHF. The chain joins TRBV2 to TRBJ1-5, with 8 bases matching TRBD1. This CDR3 region has 15 residues. Unmatched junction bases numbered 7, after V lost 7 bases and J lost 2 bases. Looked up from germline, CDR1 is SNHLY and CDR2 is FYNNEI.

This clone has a handful of counts. The V call is TRBV19, the J call TRBJ2-3; TRBD1 matches 8 bases. The germline V gene has CDR1 LNHDA and CDR2 SQIVND (reference sequence). CDR3 length: 16 residues. The trim removed 5 bases at V and 1 base at J, leaving 8 bases unmatched. CDR3 in amino acids: CASSPPTGVGTDTQYF. CDR3 coding DNA: TGTGCCAGTAGTCCCCCGACAGGGGTGGGCACAGATACGCAGTATTTT.

V usage is TRBV30 and J usage is TRBJ1-2; TRBD1 aligns across 7 bases. CDR1 is GTSNPN, CDR2 SVGIG, per germline (reference sequence). The CDR3 loop spans 14 amino acids. V lost 2 bases and J lost 4; bases outside the gene matches: 7. The CDR3 nucleotides are TGTGCCTGGAGTAGGGGACAGACGACCTATGGCTACACCTTC. Translated: CAWSRGQTTYGYTF.

The rearrangement links TRBV27 to TRBJ2-1; TRBD2 matches 9 bases. V trimming: 7 bases; J trimming: 4 bases; junction bases outside the gene matches: 8. Germline loops: CDR1 MNHEY, CDR2 SMNVEV (reference sequence). The CDR3 spans 15 residues. CDR3 sequence: CASKLGLAGYNEQFF. For the CDR3, the DNA is TGTGCCAGCAAATTGGGGCTAGCGGGATACAATGAGCAGTTCTTC.

In its sample, this clone was seen a few times. V usage is TRBV10-1 and J usage is TRBJ1-1, with a weak D call TRBD1 (6 bases). The CDR3 spans 14 residues. Germline CDR1 reads WNHNN; CDR2 reads SYGVQD (reference sequence). V was pared by 5 bases and J by 4 bases, with 14 bases between. The CDR3 sequence: CASSSMDSPTEAFF. The CDR3 region has the DNA TGCGCCAGCAGTTCTATGGACAGCCCCACTGAAGCTTTCTTT.

This sequence joins TRBV6-6 and TRBJ1-1; no reliable D call. The CDR3 has 14 amino acids. Between the trimmed V and J ends, which lost 0 bases and 6 bases, there was a span of 11 bases. Per the germline V gene, CDR1 is MNHNY and CDR2 is SVGAGI (reference sequence). In nucleotides, the CDR3 is TGTGCCAGCAGTTACTCCAGTTCAGTCCCTGAAGCTTTCTTT. Encoded protein: CASSYSSSVPEAFF.

This chain joins TRBV4-2 and TRBJ2-7; 10 nucleotides align to TRBD2. V trimming: 1 base; J trimming: 7 bases; junction bases outside the gene matches: 10. Germline V lookup: CDR1 LGHNA, CDR2 YNFKEQ. The length of the CDR3 is 16 residues. CDR3: CASSQALAGDFREQYF. CDR3 DNA sequence: TGTGCCAGCAGCCAAGCTCTAGCGGGGGATTTCAGGGAGCAGTACTTC.

This clone was counted between two and nine times. The genes are TRBV7-9 and TRBJ2-2; 12 bases line up with TRBD2. The CDR3 sequence is 17 residues long. Germline CDR1 SEHNR, CDR2 FQNEAQ (reference sequence). Germline trimming cut 7 bases from V and 4 bases from J; bases unmatched to any gene: 10. The CDR3 loop reads CASTLRLAGDLTGELFF. The CDR3 DNA follows: TGTGCCAGCACCCTGAGACTAGCGGGAGATCTCACCGGGGAGCTGTTTTTT. Combining the CDR3 with reference TRBV7-9 and TRBJ2-2 gives the whole variable domain DTGVSQNPRHKITKRGQNVTFRCDPISEHNRLYWYRQTLGQGPEFLTYFQNEAQLEKSRLLSDRFSAERPKGSFSTLEIQRTEQGDSAMYLCASTLRLAGDLTGELFFGEGSRLTVL.

J is TRBJ2-2 and V is TRBV11-2; D not certain. CDR3 length: 16 amino acids. Germline loops: CDR1 SGHAT, CDR2 FQNNGV. Trimming pared 0 bases from V and 1 base from J, leaving 9 bases between. DNA for the CDR3: TGTGCCAGCAGCTTAGATGTTTGGCTGAACACCGGGGAGCTGTTTTTT. Residues: CASSLDVWLNTGELFF.

The chain recombines TRBV27 with TRBJ2-7; TRBD2 matches at 12 bases. Germline V gives CDR1 MNHEY, CDR2 SMNVEV (reference sequence). The ends lost 5 bases at V and 1 base at J; junction bases unmatched: 15. The CDR3 is 19 amino acids. Here the CDR3 reads CASSRSPRMTSGGSYEQYF. DNA of the CDR3: TGTGCCAGCAGTCGCTCCCCCCGGATGACTAGCGGGGGTTCCTACGAGCAGTACTTC.

J is TRBJ2-7 and V is TRBV18; TRBD1 agrees at 10 bases. With V trimmed by 3 bases and J by 3 bases, 5 bases remained unmatched. This CDR3 contains 15 residues. Germline-derived CDR1 and CDR2 are KGHSH and LQKENI. This chain's CDR3 is CASSPPGQGHYEQYF. The CDR3, as DNA: TGTGCCAGCTCACCGCCGGGACAGGGGCACTACGAGCAGTACTTC. Filled out from reference TRBV18 and TRBJ2-7, the complete variable domain reads NAGVMQNPRHLVRRRGQEARLRCSPMKGHSHVYWYRQLPEEGLKFMVYLQKENIIDESGMPKERFSAEFPKEGPSILRIQQVVRGDSAAYFCASSPPGQGHYEQYFGPGTRLTVT.

The CDR3, as DNA: TGTGCCAGCAGCCGTAGCGGGAGTCGGAACACCGGGGAGCTGTTTTTT. It specifies CASSRSGSRNTGELFF. The chain uses TRBV7-8 and TRBJ2-2; 9 bases match TRBD2. The junction had 5 bases not matched to a gene; V was cut back by 5 bases and J by 1 base. The CDR3 length is 16 residues. CDR1 and CDR2 (germline): SGHVS, FQNEAQ. Using reference TRBV7-8 and TRBJ2-2 for the parts outside the CDR3, the full variable domain is GAGVSQSPRYKVAKRGQDVALRCDPISGHVSLFWYQQALGQGPEFLTYFQNEAQLDKSGLPSDRFFAERPEGSVSTLKIQRTQQEDSAVYLCASSRSGSRNTGELFFGEGSRLTVL.